These 10 T cell receptor beta chains originate from one sample sequenced in a study of CD39 and CD103 CD8 tumor-infiltrating T cells. Repertoires were generated with immunoSEQ multiplex PCR, while TCRdb's copy carries only in-frame clones and drops some. Among about 17,000 clones listed, about 93% were seen once. Material for sequencing was CD8+ T cells sorted from blood. Subset specified: total memory CD8 T cells (CD45RA-CCR7+/-) from blood or uninvolved lymph node. These receptors all come from a human donor with head and neck squamous cell carcinoma.

The rearrangement joins TRBV6-5 to TRBJ2-7; D may be TRBD1 (5 bases). Trimming removed 2 bases at V and 2 bases at J, with 13 bases between. This CDR3 has 15 amino acids. Per the germline V gene, CDR1 is MNHEY and CDR2 is SVGAGI. For the CDR3, the DNA is TGTGCCAGCAGTTACGATCGGTGGGGCACCTACGAGCAGTACTTC. Its translation: CASSYDRWGTYEQYF.

This clone was seen a single time. V usage is TRBV5-1 and J usage is TRBJ1-4; 11 nucleotides match TRBD1. V shed 0 bases, J shed 7 bases, and the junction held 5 bases outside the gene matches. CDR1 and CDR2 from the germline V gene are SGHRS and YFSETQ. The CDR3 totals 16 residues. The CDR3 nucleotides read TGCGCCAGCAGCTTGGATGGGACAGGGGGGGGTGAAAAACTGTTTTTT. Translating gives CASSLDGTGGGEKLFF.

The chain has TRBV27 and TRBJ1-2, with 9 bases that match TRBD1. In germline, CDR1 is MNHEY, CDR2 SMNVEV (reference sequence). The CDR3 is 13 amino acids. The trim removed 5 bases at V and 5 bases at J, leaving 3 bases unmatched. The CDR3 DNA reads as TGTGCCAGCAGTCTAGGGACAGGGTATGGCTACACCTTC. This sequence encodes CASSLGTGYGYTF.

V usage is TRBV19 and J usage is TRBJ1-2, with D unclear. The V gene lost 2 bases and the J gene lost 4 bases, with 8 bases spanning the gap. CDR3 length: 13 amino acids. Germline V gives CDR1 LNHDA, CDR2 SQIVND (reference sequence). In DNA, the CDR3 is TGTGCCAGTAGTATATCGACGACCTATGGCTACACCTTC. It yields the protein CASSISTTYGYTF.

The J gene is TRBJ2-2, the V gene TRBV30; no reliable D call. The CDR3 runs to 13 residues. The ends were cut back, 0 bases at V and 7 bases at J, with 9 bases in the middle. Germline assignment: CDR1 GTSNPN and CDR2 SVGIG (reference sequence). The CDR3 loop is CAWSVVPSGELFF. The DNA for the CDR3 is TGTGCCTGGAGTGTAGTCCCTAGCGGGGAGCTGTTTTTT.

The chain uses TRBV7-9 and TRBJ2-3, with no clear D. V dropped 1 base and J dropped 3 bases, with 11 bases sitting between them. Germline CDR1 reads SEHNR; CDR2 reads FQNEAQ (reference sequence). The CDR3 sequence is 15 residues long. CDR3 residues: CASSLGLSLTDTQYF. CDR3 bases: TGTGCCAGCAGCTTAGGGTTGTCACTTACAGATACGCAGTATTTT.

The genes are TRBV27 and TRBJ1-2, with D maybe TRBD1 (5 bases). The germline V gene has CDR1 MNHEY and CDR2 SMNVEV (reference sequence). The CDR3 has 14 residues. Trimming pared 5 bases from V and 4 bases from J, leaving 14 bases between. The CDR3 nucleotides are TGTGCCAGCAGTGTCCGGGACGGATTCTATGGCTACACCTTC. Encoded protein: CASSVRDGFYGYTF.

The V and J genes are TRBV7-6 and TRBJ2-7; TRBD1 aligns across 9 bases. The germline V gene has CDR1 SGHVS and CDR2 FNYEAQ. The trim removed 1 base at V and 6 bases at J, leaving 4 bases unmatched. This CDR3 is built from 14 residues. CDR3 protein: CASSLGTGVGEQYF. CDR3 nucleotide sequence: TGTGCCAGCAGCTTAGGGACAGGGGTGGGCGAGCAGTACTTC.

V gene TRBV27 combines with J gene TRBJ1-2; D perhaps matches TRBD1 (6 bases). In germline, CDR1 is MNHEY, CDR2 SMNVEV (reference sequence). Trimming pared 5 bases from V and 4 bases from J, leaving 14 bases between. CDR3 length: 14 residues. For the CDR3, the DNA is TGTGCCAGCAGTCCGTCGGGGGCGGCCTATGGCTACACCTTC. Its protein is CASSPSGAAYGYTF.

The V gene is TRBV5-8, the J gene TRBJ2-6, with 11 bases aligning to TRBD1. Germline V gene sequence: CDR1 SGHTS, CDR2 YDEGEE. The CDR3 length is 18 residues. V shed 0 bases and J 4 bases; nucleotides not matched to a gene: 6. The CDR3 loop reads CASSLGTGGSRGANVLTF. CDR3 nucleotides: TGTGCCAGCAGCTTGGGGACAGGGGGCTCAAGGGGGGCCAACGTCCTGACTTTC.